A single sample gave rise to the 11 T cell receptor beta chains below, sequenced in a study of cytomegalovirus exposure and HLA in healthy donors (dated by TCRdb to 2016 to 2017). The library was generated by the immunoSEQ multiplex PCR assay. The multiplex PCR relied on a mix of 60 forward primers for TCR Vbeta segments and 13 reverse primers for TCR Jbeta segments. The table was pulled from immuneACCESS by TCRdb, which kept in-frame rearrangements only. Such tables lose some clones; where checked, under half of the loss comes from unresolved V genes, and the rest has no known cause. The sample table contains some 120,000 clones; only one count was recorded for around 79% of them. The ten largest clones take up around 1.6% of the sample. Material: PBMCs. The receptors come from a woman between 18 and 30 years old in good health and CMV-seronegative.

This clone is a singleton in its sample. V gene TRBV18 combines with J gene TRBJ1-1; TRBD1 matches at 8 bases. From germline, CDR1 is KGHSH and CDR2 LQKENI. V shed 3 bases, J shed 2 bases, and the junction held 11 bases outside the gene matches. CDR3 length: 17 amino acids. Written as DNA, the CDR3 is TGTGCCAGCTCACCCCCCGGTCCTGGACAGGGTAACACTGAAGCTTTCTTT. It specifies CASSPPGPGQGNTEAFF.

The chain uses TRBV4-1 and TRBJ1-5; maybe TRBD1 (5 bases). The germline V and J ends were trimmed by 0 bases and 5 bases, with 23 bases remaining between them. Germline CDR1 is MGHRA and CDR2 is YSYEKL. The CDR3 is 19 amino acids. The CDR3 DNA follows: TGCGCCAGCAGCCAAGATGGGGGGGGTGAGGGACTGGATTATCAGCCCCAGCATTTT. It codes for CASSQDGGGEGLDYQPQHF.

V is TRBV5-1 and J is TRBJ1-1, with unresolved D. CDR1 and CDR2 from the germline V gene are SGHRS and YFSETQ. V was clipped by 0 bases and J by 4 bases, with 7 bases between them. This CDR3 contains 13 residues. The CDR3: CASSLAGFTEAFF. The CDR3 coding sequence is TGCGCCAGCAGCTTGGCGGGGTTCACTGAAGCTTTCTTT.

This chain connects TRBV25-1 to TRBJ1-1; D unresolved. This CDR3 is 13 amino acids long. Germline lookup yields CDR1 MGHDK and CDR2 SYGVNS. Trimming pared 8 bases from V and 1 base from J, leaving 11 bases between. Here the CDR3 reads CASGGPPNTEAFF. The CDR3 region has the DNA TGTGCCAGCGGAGGACCCCCGAACACTGAAGCTTTCTTT. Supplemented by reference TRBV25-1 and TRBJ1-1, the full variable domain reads EADIYQTPRYLVIGTGKKITLECSQTMGHDKMYWYQQDPGMELHLIHYSYGVNSTEKGDLSSESTVSRIRTEHFPLTLESARPSHTSQYLCASGGPPNTEAFFGQGTRLTVV.

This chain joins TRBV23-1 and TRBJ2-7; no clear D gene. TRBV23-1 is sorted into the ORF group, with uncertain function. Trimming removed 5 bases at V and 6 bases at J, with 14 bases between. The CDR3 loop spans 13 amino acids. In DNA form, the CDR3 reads TGCGCCAGCAGTGGCGGTTTCCCCTGCGAGCAGTACTTC. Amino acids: CASSGGFPCEQYF.

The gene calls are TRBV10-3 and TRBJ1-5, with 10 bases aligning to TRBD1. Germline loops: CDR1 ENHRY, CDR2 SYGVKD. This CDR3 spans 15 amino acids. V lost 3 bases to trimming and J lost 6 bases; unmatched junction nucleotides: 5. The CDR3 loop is CAISDGTGAGQPQHF. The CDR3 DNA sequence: TGTGCCATCAGTGATGGGACAGGGGCGGGTCAGCCCCAGCATTTT.

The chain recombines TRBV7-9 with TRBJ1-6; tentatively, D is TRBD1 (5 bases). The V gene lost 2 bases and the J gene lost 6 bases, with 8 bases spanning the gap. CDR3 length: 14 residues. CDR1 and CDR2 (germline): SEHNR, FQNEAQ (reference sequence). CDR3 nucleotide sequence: TGTGCCAGCAGCTTACAACAGGTTAATTCACCCCTCCACTTT. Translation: CASSLQQVNSPLHF.

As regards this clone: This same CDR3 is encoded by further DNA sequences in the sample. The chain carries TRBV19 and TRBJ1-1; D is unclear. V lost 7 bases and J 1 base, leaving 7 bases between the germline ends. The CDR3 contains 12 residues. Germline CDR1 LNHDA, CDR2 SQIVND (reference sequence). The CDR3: CASIAPNTEAFF. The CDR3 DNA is TGTGCCAGTATAGCGCCGAACACTGAAGCTTTCTTT.

The CDR3 here is CASSLARSLNTEAFF. CDR3 coding DNA: TGTGCCAGCAGCTTAGCCCGGTCGCTGAACACTGAAGCTTTCTTT. The chain has TRBV7-2 and TRBJ1-1; D not certain. V lost 0 bases, J lost 0 bases, and 8 bases lay in between. This CDR3 comprises 15 residues. Germline CDR1 SGHTA, CDR2 FQGNSA.

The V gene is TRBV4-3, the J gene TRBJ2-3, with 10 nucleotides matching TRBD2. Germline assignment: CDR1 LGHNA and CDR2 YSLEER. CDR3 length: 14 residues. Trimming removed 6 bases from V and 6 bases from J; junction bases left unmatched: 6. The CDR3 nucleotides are TGCGCCAGCAGGGCTAGCGGGGGAAGGGATACGCAGTATTTT. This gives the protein CASRASGGRDTQYF.

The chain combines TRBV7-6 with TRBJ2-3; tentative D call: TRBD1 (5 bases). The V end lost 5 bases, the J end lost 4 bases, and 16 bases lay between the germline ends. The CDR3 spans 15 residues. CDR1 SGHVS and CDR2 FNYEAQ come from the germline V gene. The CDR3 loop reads CASSPQGNKADTQYF. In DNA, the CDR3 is TGTGCCAGCAGCCCCCAGGGAAACAAGGCAGATACGCAGTATTTT.